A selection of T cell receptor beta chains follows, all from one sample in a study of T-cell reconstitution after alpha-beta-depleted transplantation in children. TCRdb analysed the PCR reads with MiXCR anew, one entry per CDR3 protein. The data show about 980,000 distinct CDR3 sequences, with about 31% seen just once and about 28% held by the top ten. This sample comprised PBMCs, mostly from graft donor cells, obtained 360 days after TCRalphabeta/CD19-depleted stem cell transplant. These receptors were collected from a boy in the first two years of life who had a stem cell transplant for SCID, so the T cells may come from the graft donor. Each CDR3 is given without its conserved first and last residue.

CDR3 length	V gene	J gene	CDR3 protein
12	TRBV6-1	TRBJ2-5	ASRERGLIGTQY
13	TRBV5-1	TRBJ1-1	ASSLWRGVRTEAF
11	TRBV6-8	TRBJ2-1	ASSPRGSNEQF
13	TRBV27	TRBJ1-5	ASKKLLGSNQPQH
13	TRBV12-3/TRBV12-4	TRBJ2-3	ASRGQGFSTDTQY
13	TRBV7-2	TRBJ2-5	ASSFSPGQGETQY
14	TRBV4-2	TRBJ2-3	ASSQVTRGGTDTQY
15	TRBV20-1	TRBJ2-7	SATENRPGQRSYEQY
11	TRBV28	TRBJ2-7	ASSAQRAYEQY
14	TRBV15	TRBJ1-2	ATSRGFRTVENGYT
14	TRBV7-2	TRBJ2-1	ASSFKLGVANNEQF
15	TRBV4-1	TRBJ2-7	ASSQEDAKYSYYEQY
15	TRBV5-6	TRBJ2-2	ASSFFRGAFDTGELF
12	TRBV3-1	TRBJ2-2	ASSQPRGAGELF
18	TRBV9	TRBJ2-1	ASSVAGGLAGVSSYNEQF
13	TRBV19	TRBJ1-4	ASSAWTPSGEKLF
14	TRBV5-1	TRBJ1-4	ASSPGAGQTNEKLF
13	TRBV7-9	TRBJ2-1	ASSSRDISYNEQF
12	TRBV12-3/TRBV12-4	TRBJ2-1	ASRGLASYNEQF
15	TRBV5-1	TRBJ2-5	ASSFYHGGQTLETQY
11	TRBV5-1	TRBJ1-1	ASSLGQAVEAF
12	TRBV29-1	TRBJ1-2	SVDGQQGDYGYT
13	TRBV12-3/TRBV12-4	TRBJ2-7	ASSRGQGRSYEQY
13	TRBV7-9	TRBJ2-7	ASSPEGRGSNEQY
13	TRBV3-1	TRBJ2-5	ASSQVDATPETQY
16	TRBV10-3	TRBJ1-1	AISLSPQGFVQNTEAF
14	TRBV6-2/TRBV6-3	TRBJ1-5	ASSYWAGTWPQPQH
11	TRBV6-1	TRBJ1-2	ASSPTRSGGYT
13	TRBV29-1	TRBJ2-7	SVEDWGGSTYEQY